This T cell receptor (beta chain) was sequenced in a study of low-dose radiotherapy and immunotherapy resistance in tumors. On the study more broadly: Participants were given intravenous cyclophosphamide 200 mg/m2 every two weeks, one day before radiation and immunotherapy. Every day for four cycles from cycle 1 day 1, patients took 300 mg of oral aspirin.

Time point denoted: after trial treatment. Indicated treatment: LDRT plus nivolumab, ipilimumab, low-dose cyclophosphamide and aspirin (RACIN trial). Donors were treated with nivolumab, ipilimumab, aspirin, and low-dose cyclophosphamide and radiotherapy. Alpha and beta chains were covered, as first-strand cDNA relied on TRAV- and TRBV-specific primers. A constant-region primer paired with the V-primer adapter amplified TCRs over about 20 PCR cycles. Isolated mRNA underwent amplification via in vitro transcription. TCRdb re-called the reads through MiXCR, storing one row per CDR3 protein. The data contain about 97,000 distinct CDR3 sequences, around 21% of them singletons. This clonotype was found many times. Germline-derived CDR1 and CDR2 are LNHDA and SQIVND (reference sequence). V lost 6 bases, J lost 3 bases, and 5 bases lay in between. This CDR3 has 11 amino acids.

Here the sequenced sample was PBMCs, taken after low-dose radiotherapy plus immunotherapy. The chain couples TRBV19 to TRBJ1-2; D gene uncertain. This receptor was obtained from a male donor with prostate cancer. CDR3 protein: CASRVDYGYTF. As DNA, the CDR3 is TGTGCCAGTAGGGTAGACTATGGCTACACCTTC.